What follows are 4 T cell receptor beta chains derived from one specimen sequenced in a study of cytomegalovirus exposure and HLA in healthy donors. 60 Vbeta and 13 Jbeta primers were used in PCR. Sequencing was performed with immunoSEQ multiplex PCR; in TCRdb, only in-frame clones are kept and a portion is missing. This sample carries some 130,000 clones, approximately 60% of them seen once, and the ten largest clones take around 1.6%. The material sequenced was PBMCs. The receptors come from a human donor in good health.

V and J are TRBV4-1 and TRBJ2-1, with D perhaps matching TRBD2 (6 bases). From germline, CDR1 is MGHRA and CDR2 YSYEKL. Trimming shortened V by 0 bases and J by 6 bases, and 12 bases separated the two germline ends. The CDR3 loop spans 15 amino acids. CDR3 bases: TGCGCCAGCAGCCAAGAGCGGCGGGATGGCAATGAGCAGTTCTTC. Its protein product is CASSQERRDGNEQFF.

For this clone: Distinct nucleotide sequences in the sample also encode this CDR3. V gene TRBV18 combines with J gene TRBJ2-1; 7 bases are shared with TRBD2. The germline V gene encodes CDR1 KGHSH and CDR2 LQKENI. The CDR3 covers 16 residues. The junction had 9 bases not matched to a gene; V was cut back by 6 bases and J by 1 base. For the CDR3, the DNA is TGTGCCAGCTCCCCTCTTTTAGCGGGTTCCTACAATGAGCAGTTCTTC. Residues: CASSPLLAGSYNEQFF. Filled out from reference TRBV18 and TRBJ2-1, the complete variable domain reads NAGVMQNPRHLVRRRGQEARLRCSPMKGHSHVYWYRQLPEEGLKFMVYLQKENIIDESGMPKERFSAEFPKEGPSILRIQQVVRGDSAAYFCASSPLLAGSYNEQFFGPGTRLTVL.

Only one count was recorded for this clone. The J gene is TRBJ2-3, the V gene TRBV4-3, with 10 bases that match TRBD2. Germline loops: CDR1 LGHNA, CDR2 YSLEER. The V and J ends lost 3 bases and 7 bases, in that order; junction bases with no gene match: 7. The CDR3 totals 15 residues. The CDR3 is CASSHTSGMFNTQYF. The CDR3 coding sequence is TGCGCCAGCAGCCATACTAGCGGGATGTTTAATACGCAGTATTTT.

This clone was counted only a few times. The genes are TRBV6-1 and TRBJ1-5, with no clear D. The germline CDR1 and CDR2 sequences are MNHNS and SASEGT. Trimming took 2 bases from V and 2 from J, leaving 4 bases between them. The CDR3 has 13 amino acids. The DNA for the CDR3 is TGTGCCAGCAGTGAACCGGGCAATCAGCCCCAGCATTTT. Residues: CASSEPGNQPQHF.